These 22 T cell receptor beta chains share one sample of origin, sequenced in a study of shared clonotypes between healthy human individuals. The data were produced by immunoSEQ multiplex PCR, yet TCRdb's version contains in-frame clones alone and is incomplete. The data contain 550,000 to 850,000 clones, over 55% of them singletons. Material: memory CD4+ T cells sorted from blood. As for subset: CD45RA-negative fraction. The source is a woman in her 30s in good health.

The gene calls are TRBV7-9 and TRBJ2-5; unclear D gene. Germline CDR1 and CDR2: SEHNR and FQNEAQ (reference sequence). The CDR3 is 12 residues long. V was cut by 5 bases and J by 5 bases, with 9 bases left in between. CDR3 in DNA: TGTGCCAGCAGCAGGGAAGTGGAGACCCAGTACTTC. Its protein product is CASSREVETQYF.

The chain uses TRBV19 and TRBJ2-7, with TRBD1 matching over 9 bases. After removal of 8 bases from V and 5 bases from J, the junction contained 7 bases not matched to a gene. CDR3 length: 13 residues. Germline assignment: CDR1 LNHDA and CDR2 SQIVND (reference sequence). The CDR3 DNA follows: TGTGCCAGTGGGGACAGGGCTCTGAACGAGCAGTACTTC. It is translated as CASGDRALNEQYF.

The chain links TRBV25-1 to TRBJ2-5; 10 positions match TRBD2. The CDR3 consists of 16 residues. Germline CDR1 MGHDK, CDR2 SYGVNS. Germline trimming cut 1 base from V and 2 bases from J; bases unmatched to any gene: 4. Here the CDR3 reads CASSEWGLAWQETQYF. For the CDR3, the DNA is TGTGCCAGCAGTGAATGGGGACTAGCGTGGCAAGAGACCCAGTACTTC.

The chain employs TRBV5-1 and TRBJ2-7; D possibly corresponds to TRBD1 (6 bases). Germline lookup yields CDR1 SGHRS and CDR2 YFSETQ. This CDR3 comprises 15 residues. Between the trimmed V and J ends, which lost 0 bases and 6 bases, there was a span of 16 bases. This chain's CDR3 is CASSLGGLNGFEQYF. As DNA, the CDR3 is TGCGCCAGCAGCTTGGGGGGGCTTAATGGGTTCGAGCAGTACTTC. The full variable domain, completed using reference TRBV5-1 and TRBJ2-7, is KAGVTQTPRYLIKTRGQQVTLSCSPISGHRSVSWYQQTPGQGLQFLFEYFSETQRNKGNFPGRFSGRQFSNSRSEMNVSTLELGDSALYLCASSLGGLNGFEQYFGPGTRLTVT.

The CDR3 protein is CASSLSLTSGSVGETQYF. The DNA of the CDR3 is TGTGCCAGCAGTTTATCGTTGACTAGCGGGAGTGTGGGGGAGACCCAGTACTTC. The chain has TRBV27 and TRBJ2-5; 12 bases map to TRBD2. Germline V gives CDR1 MNHEY, CDR2 SMNVEV (reference sequence). V gave up 0 bases and J gave up 5 bases; unmatched junction bases: 10. The length of the CDR3 is 18 residues.

This chain links TRBV19 with TRBJ2-1; 13 bases align to TRBD2. Trimming cost V 1 base and J 6 bases; bases outside gene matches: 3. Per germline, CDR1 LNHDA and CDR2 SQIVND (reference sequence). The CDR3 sequence is 16 residues long. CDR3 sequence: CASSIGTSGSSNEQFF. For the CDR3, the DNA is TGTGCCAGTAGTATAGGGACTAGCGGGAGTAGCAATGAGCAGTTCTTC.

The chain uses TRBV5-1 and TRBJ2-2; no clear D gene. V shed 0 bases and J shed 4 bases, with 10 bases lying between them. In germline, CDR1 is SGHRS, CDR2 YFSETQ. The CDR3 is made up of 15 amino acids. The CDR3, as DNA: TGCGCCAGCAGCTTGGGTCAGGACGGCACCGGGGAGCTGTTTTTT. Protein product: CASSLGQDGTGELFF.

This chain links TRBV18 with TRBJ2-7, with D perhaps TRBD2 (6 bases). The germline V and J ends were trimmed by 2 bases and 2 bases, with 13 bases remaining between them. This CDR3 region has 15 residues. CDR1 and CDR2 (germline): KGHSH, LQKENI. The CDR3 loop reads CASSPSGSFTYEQYF. In nucleotides, the CDR3 is TGTGCCAGCTCACCATCCGGGAGTTTCACCTACGAGCAGTACTTC.

This clone was counted only a few times. The chain links TRBV18 to TRBJ2-1; D remains ambiguous. The V end lost 0 bases, the J end lost 1 base, and 10 bases lay between the germline ends. Germline CDR1 reads KGHSH; CDR2 reads LQKENI. This CDR3 region has 16 residues. The CDR3 sequence is CASSPPTVRSYNEQFF. For the CDR3, the DNA is TGTGCCAGCTCACCACCTACGGTTAGGTCCTACAATGAGCAGTTCTTC.

The rearrangement uses TRBV4-2 and TRBJ2-6; D uncertain. Germline V gene sequence: CDR1 LGHNA, CDR2 YNFKEQ. Between the trimmed V and J ends, which lost 0 bases and 0 bases, there was a span of 15 bases. CDR3 length: 19 amino acids. CDR3 sequence (DNA): TGTGCCAGCAGCCAAGATTCATATGGTGAGAGCTCTGGGGCCAACGTCCTGACTTTC. Translating gives CASSQDSYGESSGANVLTF.

J is TRBJ1-2 and V is TRBV28; D gene ambiguous. Germline V gene sequence: CDR1 MDHEN, CDR2 SYDVKM. V lost 1 base, J lost 4 bases, and 10 bases lay in between. CDR3 length: 14 amino acids. This chain's CDR3 is CASSLSLSAYGYTF. CDR3 DNA: TGTGCCAGCAGTTTATCCCTTAGCGCCTATGGCTACACCTTC.

Points on this clone: In the same sample, other DNA sequences code for this CDR3. The chain combines TRBV2 with TRBJ2-2; 9 nucleotides match TRBD1. J gave up 5 bases and V 6 bases, and 1 base lay outside the gene matches. Per the germline V gene, CDR1 is SNHLY and CDR2 is FYNNEI. This CDR3 region has 13 residues. This chain's CDR3 is CASRGQGTGELFF. For the CDR3, the DNA is TGTGCCAGCAGAGGACAGGGGACCGGGGAGCTGTTTTTT.

J is TRBJ2-7 and V is TRBV18, with 9 bases matching TRBD2. The CDR3 runs to 14 residues. Per germline, CDR1 KGHSH and CDR2 LQKENI. Germline trimming cut 2 bases from V and 5 bases from J; bases unmatched to any gene: 4. The CDR3, as DNA: TGTGCCAGCTCACCAGGGACTAGCAGCGACGAGCAGTACTTC. It codes for CASSPGTSSDEQYF.

The chain couples TRBV18 to TRBJ2-4; the D gene is possibly TRBD1 (5 bases). The germline V and J ends were trimmed by 3 bases and 7 bases, with 13 bases remaining between them. The CDR3 loop spans 14 amino acids. The germline gives CDR1 KGHSH, CDR2 LQKENI. This CDR3 reads CASSPGQGVNIQYF. CDR3 bases: TGTGCCAGCTCACCTGGGCAAGGGGTGAACATTCAGTACTTC.

The chain recombines TRBV29-1 with TRBJ2-7; 10 bases match TRBD2. The CDR3 runs to 13 residues. Germline V gives CDR1 SQVTM, CDR2 ANQGSEA. V gave up 5 bases and J gave up 6 bases; unmatched junction bases: 7. The CDR3 region is CSVLVLAGAEQYF. The CDR3 DNA follows: TGCAGCGTTTTAGTGCTAGCGGGAGCCGAGCAGTACTTC.

The V call is TRBV29-1, the J call TRBJ1-1; D is uncertain. V was pared by 2 bases and J by 4 bases, with 11 bases between. Germline values: CDR1 SQVTM, CDR2 ANQGSEA. CDR3 length: 13 amino acids. DNA for the CDR3: TGCAGCGTTGAATCACAGCCGGGCACTGAAGCTTTCTTT. Translation: CSVESQPGTEAFF.

This chain joins TRBV5-8 and TRBJ2-3, with TRBD2 matching 11 bases. The CDR3 spans 16 residues. The germline gives CDR1 SGHTS, CDR2 YDEGEE. Unmatched junction bases numbered 8, after V lost 4 bases and J lost 4 bases. CDR3 nucleotides: TGTGCCAGCAGCACCGGGACTAGCGGTGTCCCAGATACGCAGTATTTT. This sequence encodes CASSTGTSGVPDTQYF.

This clone was detected only once. This chain connects TRBV5-4 to TRBJ2-1; 14 nucleotides line up with TRBD2. The germline CDR1 and CDR2 sequences are SGHNT and YYREEE (reference sequence). The CDR3 is 16 amino acids. The J segment lost 9 bases and the V segment lost 4 bases, leaving 9 bases of the junction unmatched. The CDR3 region is CASSHRGTSGSSEQFF. The CDR3 nucleotides read TGTGCCAGCAGCCACCGCGGGACTAGCGGGAGTAGTGAGCAGTTCTTC.

There are a few counts of this clone. The chain recombines TRBV10-1 with TRBJ1-5; 8 bases are a match to TRBD1. After removal of 11 bases from V and 6 bases from J, the junction contained 18 bases not matched to a gene. The CDR3 is 16 amino acids. In germline, CDR1 is WNHNN, CDR2 SYGVQD (reference sequence). The CDR3 coding sequence is TGCGCCGTAATTTCCTCCAATGACAGGGGTGGTCAGCCCCAGCATTTT. Protein: CAVISSNDRGGQPQHF.

This clone was recorded at least ten times. This CDR3 is also generated by other DNA sequences in the sample. The chain employs TRBV30 and TRBJ1-5; TRBD1 might be the D (6 bases). V lost 3 bases and J 3 bases, leaving 18 bases between the germline ends. Germline CDR1 GTSNPN, CDR2 SVGIG (reference sequence). This CDR3 has 16 amino acids. CDR3 amino acids: CAWSEGTGTSNQPQHF. The CDR3 DNA reads as TGTGCCTGGAGCGAGGGAACAGGGACCTCCAATCAGCCCCAGCATTTT.

This sequence joins TRBV23-1 and TRBJ1-5; the D is unclear. TRBV23-1 is sorted into the ORF group, with uncertain function. The V and J ends lost 10 bases and 4 bases respectively, with 20 bases between them. The CDR3 loop spans 15 amino acids. For the CDR3, the DNA is TGCGCCATCCAATCTTGGGAACTTCCAAATCAGCCCCAGCATTTT. The encoded protein is CAIQSWELPNQPQHF.

The chain is built from TRBV18 and TRBJ1-4; 9 positions match TRBD1. This CDR3 region has 16 residues. The V gene end was trimmed by 2 bases and the J gene end by 6 bases; junction bases not matched to a gene: 7. In germline, CDR1 is KGHSH, CDR2 LQKENI. CDR3 amino acids: CASSPTLGQGDEKLFF. CDR3 sequence (DNA): TGTGCCAGCTCACCAACCCTGGGACAGGGAGATGAAAAACTGTTTTTT.